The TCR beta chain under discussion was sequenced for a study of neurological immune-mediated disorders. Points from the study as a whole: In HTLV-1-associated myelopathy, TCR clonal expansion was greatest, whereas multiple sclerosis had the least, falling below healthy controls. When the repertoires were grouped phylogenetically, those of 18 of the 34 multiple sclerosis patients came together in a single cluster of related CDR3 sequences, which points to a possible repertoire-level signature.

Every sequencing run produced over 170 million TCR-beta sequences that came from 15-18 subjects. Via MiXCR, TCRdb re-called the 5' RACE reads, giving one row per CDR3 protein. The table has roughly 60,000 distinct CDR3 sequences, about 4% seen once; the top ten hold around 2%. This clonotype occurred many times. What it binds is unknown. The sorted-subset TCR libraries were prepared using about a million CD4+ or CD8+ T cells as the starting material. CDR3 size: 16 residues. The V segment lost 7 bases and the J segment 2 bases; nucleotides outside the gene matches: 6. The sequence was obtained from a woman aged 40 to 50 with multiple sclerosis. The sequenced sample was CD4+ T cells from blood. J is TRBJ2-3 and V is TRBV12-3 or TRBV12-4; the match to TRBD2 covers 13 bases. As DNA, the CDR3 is TGTGCCAGCACCCTGGGACTAGCGGGATACACAGATACGCAGTATTTT. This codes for CASTLGLAGYTDTQYF.